This passage covers 20 T cell receptor beta chains from one sample sequenced in a study of T cell changes during pregnancy in multiple sclerosis (dated by TCRdb to the late 2010s). Preparation of the library involved the immunoSEQ multiplex PCR assay. TCRdb's version of the immuneACCESS table is confined to in-frame rearrangements and falls short of the full clone set. An unresolved V gene accounts for under half of the shortfall where checked; the remainder is of unknown origin. This sample holds 40,000 to 55,000 clones; 85% to 95% were observed only once. The leading ten clones occupy approximately 0.27% of the sample. Material: CD4+ T cells from peripheral blood mononuclear cells, obtained in the second trimester of pregnancy. The receptors derive from a female donor with multiple sclerosis, enrolled in a pregnancy study.

The chain links TRBV19 to TRBJ1-2; the D gene is possibly TRBD1 (5 bases). CDR3 length: 16 amino acids. Trimming left V 3 bases short and J 4 bases short, with 18 bases between. Germline assignment: CDR1 LNHDA and CDR2 SQIVND (reference sequence). CDR3 DNA: TGTGCCAGTAGTATTAATACTTCTGGGGGGTTCTATGGCTACACCTTC. Its protein product is CASSINTSGGFYGYTF.

The chain joins TRBV4-1 to TRBJ2-7; perhaps TRBD1 as D (6 bases). Trimming shortened V by 0 bases and J by 3 bases, and 12 bases separated the two germline ends. There are 15 residues in the CDR3. The germline CDR1 and CDR2 sequences are MGHRA and YSYEKL. CDR3: CASSQDQGMSYEQYF. CDR3 DNA sequence: TGCGCCAGCAGCCAAGATCAGGGGATGAGCTACGAGCAGTACTTC.

The V and J genes are TRBV13 and TRBJ2-1, with 8 positions matching TRBD2. V gave up 8 bases and J gave up 0 bases; unmatched junction bases: 21. This CDR3 is built from 20 residues. Per the germline V gene, CDR1 is PRHDT and CDR2 is FYEKMQ (reference sequence). In nucleotides, the CDR3 is TGTGCCAGCTTACTCAGCTTAGGCGGGGGGCTCTTGAGCTCCTACAATGAGCAGTTCTTC. Its translation: CASLLSLGGGLLSSYNEQFF.

The chain recombines TRBV6-5 with TRBJ1-2; no definite D call. CDR3 length equals 14 residues. Germline values: CDR1 MNHEY, CDR2 SVGAGI. With 0 bases removed from V and 3 bases from J, the gap between germline ends came to 8 bases. In nucleotides, the CDR3 is TGTGCCAGCAGTTACTCGACGAGCGACTATGGCTACACCTTC. This gives the protein CASSYSTSDYGYTF.

The chain couples TRBV21-1 to TRBJ1-5. TRBV21-1 is a documented pseudogene. There are 14 residues in the CDR3. CDR3 bases: TGTGCCAGCAGCAAACGGGGGGGTAGTCAGCCCCAGCATTTT. This codes for CASSKRGGSQPQHF.

The V and J genes are TRBV11-1 and TRBJ1-6, with D perhaps matching TRBD1 (5 bases). V gave up 5 bases and J gave up 6 bases, with 17 bases separating them. Germline CDR1 reads SGHAT; CDR2 reads FQDESV (reference sequence). CDR3 length equals 16 residues. The CDR3 is CASSLLTTAINSPLHF. The CDR3 DNA is TGTGCCAGCAGCCTCCTTACGACAGCAATTAATTCACCCCTCCACTTT. Together with reference TRBV11-1 and TRBJ1-6, the CDR3 gives the full variable domain: EAEVAQSPRYKITEKSQAVAFWCDPISGHATLYWYRQILGQGPELLVQFQDESVVDDSQLPKDRFSAERLKGVDSTLKIQPAELGDSAMYLCASSLLTTAINSPLHFGNGTRLTVT.

This clone was counted only a few times. The chain employs TRBV19 and TRBJ1-4, with D possibly matching TRBD1 (6 bases). V lost 9 bases, J lost 2 bases, and 10 bases lay in between. Germline loops: CDR1 LNHDA, CDR2 SQIVND (reference sequence). CDR3 length: 13 residues. The CDR3 DNA is TGTGCCAGCAGTCAGGGGACTAATGAAAAACTGTTTTTT. Amino acid sequence: CASSQGTNEKLFF.

This rearrangement joins TRBV7-8 to TRBJ1-6, with 9 bases fitting TRBD1. The CDR3 runs 15 residues. The junction had 6 bases not matched to a gene; V was cut back by 5 bases and J by 7 bases. CDR1 is SGHVS, CDR2 FQNEAQ, per germline. The CDR3 region has the DNA TGTGCCAGCAGCGGGGGACAGGGTGCCAATTCACCCCTCCACTTT. Translating it yields CASSGGQGANSPLHF.

A single count supports this clone. The chain couples TRBV7-9 to TRBJ1-3; D is uncertain. Trimming shortened V by 4 bases and J by 3 bases, and 4 bases separated the two germline ends. The germline CDR1 and CDR2 sequences are SEHNR and FQNEAQ (reference sequence). This CDR3 is built from 12 residues. In DNA, the CDR3 is TGTGCCAGCAGCTCGGTTGGAAACACCATATATTTT. This encodes CASSSVGNTIYF.

The chain employs TRBV7-8 and TRBJ1-2, with 7 bases fitting TRBD1. Per the germline V gene, CDR1 is SGHVS and CDR2 is FQNEAQ. J gave up 12 bases and V 0 bases, and 16 bases lay outside the gene matches. The CDR3 has 16 residues. DNA of the CDR3: TGTGCCAGCAGCTTAGCTAGACTACAGGGGCCGCTCCTCCACACCTTC. This translates into CASSLARLQGPLLHTF. The full variable domain, rest sourced from reference TRBV7-8 and TRBJ1-2, is GAGVSQSPRYKVAKRGQDVALRCDPISGHVSLFWYQQALGQGPEFLTYFQNEAQLDKSGLPSDRFFAERPEGSVSTLKIQRTQQEDSAVYLCASSLARLQGPLLHTFGSGTRLTVV.

This rearrangement joins TRBV18 to TRBJ2-3; TRBD2 matches at 10 bases. CDR1 is KGHSH, CDR2 LQKENI, per germline. This CDR3 has 15 residues. V was clipped by 10 bases and J by 3 bases; unmatched bases: 10. In DNA form, the CDR3 reads TGTGCCACCTTACTCAGCGGGGGGGCAACAGATACGCAGTATTTT. As protein: CATLLSGGATDTQYF.

The table lists this clone with a count of one. The chain joins TRBV5-1 to TRBJ2-3, with D perhaps matching TRBD1 (5 bases). CDR3 length equals 15 residues. Germline assignment: CDR1 SGHRS and CDR2 YFSETQ. V gave up 0 bases and J gave up 0 bases, with 8 bases separating them. As DNA, the CDR3 is TGCGCCAGCAGCTTGGACAGGCCAAGCACAGATACGCAGTATTTT. Protein sequence: CASSLDRPSTDTQYF.

The rearrangement links TRBV7-8 to TRBJ2-3; 7 nucleotides align to TRBD2. J was trimmed by 4 bases and V by 3 bases; bases with no gene match: 4. Germline V gene lookup returns CDR1 SGHVS and CDR2 FQNEAQ. The CDR3 covers 14 residues. In nucleotides, the CDR3 is TGTGCCAGCAGCTTCGGCGGGAGATCAGATACGCAGTATTTT. Protein sequence: CASSFGGRSDTQYF.

The chain carries TRBV5-1 and TRBJ1-1; TRBD1 matches 9 bases. V shed 4 bases and J 2 bases; nucleotides not matched to a gene: 3. The CDR3 totals 14 residues. Germline assignment: CDR1 SGHRS and CDR2 YFSETQ. CDR3 sequence reads: CASSLDRGNTEAFF. The CDR3 DNA is TGCGCCAGCAGCCTGGACAGGGGAAACACTGAAGCTTTCTTT.

The CDR3 loop is CASASASGGRGETQYF. In nucleotides, the CDR3 is TGTGCCAGCGCTTCGGCTAGCGGGGGGCGAGGAGAGACCCAGTACTTC. This chain joins TRBV5-6 and TRBJ2-5; 11 nucleotides line up with TRBD2. V dropped 7 bases and J dropped 4; count of bases not matched to a gene: 12. The CDR3 runs 16 residues. CDR1 is SGHDT and CDR2 is YYEEEE in the germline V gene.

This chain connects TRBV6-6 to TRBJ2-6; possible D gene TRBD1, 6 bases. The V gene's germline CDR1 is MNHNY and CDR2 SVGAGI (reference sequence). Trimming took 6 bases from V and 4 from J, leaving 13 bases between them. CDR3 length: 15 residues. The CDR3 region is CASRGGVAGANVLTF. The CDR3 DNA sequence: TGTGCCAGCAGAGGGGGTGTTGCGGGGGCCAACGTCCTGACTTTC.

CDR3 residues: CASSQSGDRTEAFF. CDR3 bases: TGTGCCAGCAGCCAATCGGGGGACAGGACTGAAGCTTTCTTT. The V and J genes are TRBV16 and TRBJ1-1; TRBD1 agrees at 8 bases. Germline V gene lookup returns CDR1 KGHSY and CDR2 FQNENV. V gave up 0 bases and J gave up 5 bases; unmatched junction bases: 2. The CDR3 contains 14 residues.

Here the CDR3 DNA reads TGTGCCAGCTCACCTAATCGAGGGGGCAGGAATGAGCAGTTCTTC. Translating gives CASSPNRGGRNEQFF. This chain uses TRBV18 with TRBJ2-1; 7 positions match TRBD1. With V trimmed by 3 bases and J by 7 bases, 9 bases remained unmatched. The CDR3 runs to 15 residues. Germline values: CDR1 KGHSH, CDR2 LQKENI.

The rearrangement joins TRBV7-6 to TRBJ1-1; TRBD1 might be the D (6 bases). This CDR3 is built from 11 residues. The V gene lost 5 bases and the J gene lost 12 bases, with 13 bases spanning the gap. Looked up from germline, CDR1 is SGHVS and CDR2 is FNYEAQ. CDR3 nucleotides: TGTGCCAGCAGCGACGAGGGGGAAACTTTCTTT. As protein: CASSDEGETFF.

V gene TRBV11-2 combines with J gene TRBJ1-5; D uncertain. V was pared by 6 bases and J by 6 bases, with 12 bases between. Germline CDR1 and CDR2: SGHAT and FQNNGV. This CDR3 has 13 amino acids. This chain's CDR3 is CASRGRRGQPQHF. The CDR3 DNA reads as TGTGCCAGCAGGGGCCGACGGGGTCAGCCCCAGCATTTT.